Included here is one T cell receptor beta chain sequence, with context. Its antigen is not identified. The entry originates in a study of graft-versus-host responses after intestinal transplantation. About the study: Recipients had multivisceral, liver-intestinal, or isolated intestinal transplants. Recipients across the board were started on anti-thymocyte globulin induction, then kept on tacrolimus and steroids for about 3 years.

Only in-frame clones appear in the TCRdb table, and some are missing; sequencing was by immunoSEQ multiplex PCR. The repertoire consists of under 20,000 clones, with approximately 95% occurring once and the leading ten covering more than 0.6%. Study findings and constraints: Detected in recipient marrow were GvH clones, some of which were first observed in ileum or blood.

V dropped 2 bases and J dropped 4; count of bases not matched to a gene: 14. Germline assignment: CDR1 SNHLY and CDR2 FYNNEI. The CDR3 extends over 19 amino acids. The chain recombines TRBV2 with TRBJ2-5; TRBD2 agrees at 12 bases. The clonotype comes from a human patient who received an intestinal transplant, so some T cells may come from the graft donor. Specimen: PBMCs, collected 23 days after intestinal transplant. CDR3 in amino acids: CASSEWASGRDSGIETQYF. For the CDR3, the DNA is TGTGCCAGCAGTGAATGGGCTAGCGGGAGGGACTCGGGAATAGAGACCCAGTACTTC.